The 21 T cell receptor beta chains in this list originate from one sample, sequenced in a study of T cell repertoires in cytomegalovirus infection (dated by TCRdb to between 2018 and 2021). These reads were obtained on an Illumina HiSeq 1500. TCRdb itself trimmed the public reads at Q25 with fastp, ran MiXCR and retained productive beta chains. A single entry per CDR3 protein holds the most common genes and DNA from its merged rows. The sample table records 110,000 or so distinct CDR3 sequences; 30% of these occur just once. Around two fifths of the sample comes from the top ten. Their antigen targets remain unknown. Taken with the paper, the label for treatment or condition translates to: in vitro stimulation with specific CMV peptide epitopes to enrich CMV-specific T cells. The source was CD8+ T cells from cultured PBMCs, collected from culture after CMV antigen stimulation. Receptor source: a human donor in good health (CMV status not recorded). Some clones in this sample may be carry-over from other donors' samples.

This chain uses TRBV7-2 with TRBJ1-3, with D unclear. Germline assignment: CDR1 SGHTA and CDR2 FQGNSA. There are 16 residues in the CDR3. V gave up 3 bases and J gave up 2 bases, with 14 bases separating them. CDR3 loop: CASSFFPGVAGNTIYF. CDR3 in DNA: TGTGCCAGCAGCTTTTTCCCCGGGGTGGCTGGAAACACCATATATTTT.

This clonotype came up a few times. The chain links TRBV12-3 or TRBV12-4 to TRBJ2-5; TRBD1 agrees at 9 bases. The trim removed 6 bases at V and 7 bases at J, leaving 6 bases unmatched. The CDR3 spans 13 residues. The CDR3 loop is CASRPGQGRTQYF. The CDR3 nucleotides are TGTGCCAGCAGACCCGGACAGGGGAGGACCCAGTACTTC.

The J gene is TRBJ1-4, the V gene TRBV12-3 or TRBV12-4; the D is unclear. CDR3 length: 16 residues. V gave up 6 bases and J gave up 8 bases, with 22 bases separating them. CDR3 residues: CASSHPTDATVEKLFF. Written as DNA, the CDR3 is TGTGCCAGCAGCCACCCGACGGACGCTACGGTGGAAAAACTGTTTTTT.

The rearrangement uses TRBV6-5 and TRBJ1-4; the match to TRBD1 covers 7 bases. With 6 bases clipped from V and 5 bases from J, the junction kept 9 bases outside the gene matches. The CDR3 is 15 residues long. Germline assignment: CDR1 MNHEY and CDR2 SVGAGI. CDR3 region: CASRGPGQINEKLFF. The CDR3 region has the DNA TGTGCCAGCAGGGGCCCGGGACAGATAAATGAAAAACTGTTTTTT.

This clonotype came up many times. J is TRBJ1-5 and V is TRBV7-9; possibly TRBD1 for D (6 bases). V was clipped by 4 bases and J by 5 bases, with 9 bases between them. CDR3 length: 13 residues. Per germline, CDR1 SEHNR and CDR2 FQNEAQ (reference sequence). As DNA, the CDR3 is TGTGCCAGCAGCTCGGACAGAGATCAGCCCCAGCATTTT. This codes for CASSSDRDQPQHF.

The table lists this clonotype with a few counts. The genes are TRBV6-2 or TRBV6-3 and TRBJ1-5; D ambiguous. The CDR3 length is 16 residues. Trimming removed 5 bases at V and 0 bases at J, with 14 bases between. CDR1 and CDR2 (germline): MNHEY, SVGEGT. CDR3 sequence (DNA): TGTGCCAGCAGTCCACTGGCCGGCTATAGCAATCAGCCCCAGCATTTT. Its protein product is CASSPLAGYSNQPQHF.

This CDR3 is CASSLGQVRTPLHF. The DNA of the CDR3 is TGTGCCAGCAGCCTTGGACAGGTTAGGACACCCCTCCACTTT. The chain recombines TRBV28 with TRBJ1-6; TRBD1 aligns across 7 bases. The CDR3 has 14 residues. CDR1 and CDR2 from the germline V gene are MDHEN and SYDVKM. V was clipped by 6 bases and J by 11 bases; unmatched bases: 10.

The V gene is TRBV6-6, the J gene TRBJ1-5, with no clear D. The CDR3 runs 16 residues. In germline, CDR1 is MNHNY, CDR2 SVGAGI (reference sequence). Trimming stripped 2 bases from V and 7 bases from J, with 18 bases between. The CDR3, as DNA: TGTGCCAGCAGTTACGGGGTTCCGGGCCACGGCCAGCCCCAGCATTTT. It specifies CASSYGVPGHGQPQHF.

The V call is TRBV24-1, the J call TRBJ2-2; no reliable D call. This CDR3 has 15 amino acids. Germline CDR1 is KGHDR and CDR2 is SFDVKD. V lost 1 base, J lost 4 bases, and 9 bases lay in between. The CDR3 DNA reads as TGTGCCACCAGTGATTTTCCTGACATCACCGGGGAGCTGTTTTTT. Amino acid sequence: CATSDFPDITGELFF.

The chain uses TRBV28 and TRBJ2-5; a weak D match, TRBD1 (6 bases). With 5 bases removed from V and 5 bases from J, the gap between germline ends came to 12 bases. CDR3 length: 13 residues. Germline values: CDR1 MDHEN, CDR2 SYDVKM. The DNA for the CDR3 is TGTGCCAGCAGTCTCCAGGGGTGGGAGACCCAGTACTTC. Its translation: CASSLQGWETQYF. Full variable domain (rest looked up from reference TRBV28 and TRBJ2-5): DVKVTQSSRYLVKRTGEKVFLECVQDMDHENMFWYRQDPGLGLRLIYFSYDVKMKEKGDIPEGYSVSREKKERFSLILESASTNQTSMYLCASSLQGWETQYFGPGTRLLVL.

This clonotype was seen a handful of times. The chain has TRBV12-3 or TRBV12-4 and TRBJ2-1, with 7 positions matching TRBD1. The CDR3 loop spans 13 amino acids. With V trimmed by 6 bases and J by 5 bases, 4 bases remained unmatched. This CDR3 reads CASSRDRDNEQFF. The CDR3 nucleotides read TGTGCCAGCAGCCGGGACAGAGACAATGAGCAGTTCTTC.

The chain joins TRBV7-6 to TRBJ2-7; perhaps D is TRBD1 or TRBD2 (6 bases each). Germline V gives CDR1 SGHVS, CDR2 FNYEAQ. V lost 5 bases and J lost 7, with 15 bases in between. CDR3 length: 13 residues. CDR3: CASSPRGAREQYF. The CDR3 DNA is TGTGCCAGCAGCCCGAGGGGGGCCAGGGAGCAGTACTTC.

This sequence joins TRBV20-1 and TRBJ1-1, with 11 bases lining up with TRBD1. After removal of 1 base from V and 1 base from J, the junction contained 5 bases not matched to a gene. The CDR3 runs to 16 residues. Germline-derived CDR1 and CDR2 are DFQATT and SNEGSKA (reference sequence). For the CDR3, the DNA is TGCAGTGCTAGAGCGTTCGGGACAGGGGGGAACACTGAAGCTTTCTTT. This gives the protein CSARAFGTGGNTEAFF.

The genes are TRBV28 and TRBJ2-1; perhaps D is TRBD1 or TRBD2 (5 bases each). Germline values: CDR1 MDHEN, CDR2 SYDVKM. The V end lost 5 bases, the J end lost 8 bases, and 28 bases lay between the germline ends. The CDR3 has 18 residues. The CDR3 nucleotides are TGTGCCAGCAGTCTAGAATCCTTGGGACGGGGAAGTATAGATGAGCAGTTCTTC. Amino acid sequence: CASSLESLGRGSIDEQFF.

The CDR3 DNA reads as TGTGCCAGCAGTCTAACGACAGGCTATAGCAATCAGCCCCAGCATTTT. This encodes CASSLTTGYSNQPQHF. V is TRBV12-3 or TRBV12-4 and J is TRBJ1-5, with D maybe TRBD1 (6 bases). This CDR3 is 16 amino acids long. The germline V and J ends were trimmed by 5 bases and 0 bases, with 14 bases remaining between them.

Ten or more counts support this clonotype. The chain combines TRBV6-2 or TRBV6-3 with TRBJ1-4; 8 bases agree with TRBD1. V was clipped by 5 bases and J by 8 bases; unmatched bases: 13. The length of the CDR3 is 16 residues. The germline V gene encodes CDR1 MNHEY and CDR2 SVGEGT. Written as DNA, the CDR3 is TGTGCCAGCAGTAAAACATCGGACAGGGCCTACGAAAAACTGTTTTTT. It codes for CASSKTSDRAYEKLFF.

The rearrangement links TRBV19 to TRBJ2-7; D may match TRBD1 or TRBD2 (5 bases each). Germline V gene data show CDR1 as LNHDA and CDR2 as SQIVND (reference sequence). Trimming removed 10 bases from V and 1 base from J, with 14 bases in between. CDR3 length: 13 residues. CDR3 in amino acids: CATSGAGSYEQYF. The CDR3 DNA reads TGTGCCACCTCCGGGGCCGGATCCTACGAGCAGTACTTC.

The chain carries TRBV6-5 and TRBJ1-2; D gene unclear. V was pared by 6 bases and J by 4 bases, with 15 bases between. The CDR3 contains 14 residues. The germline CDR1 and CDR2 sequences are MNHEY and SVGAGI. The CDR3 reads CASRDLFRSYGYTF. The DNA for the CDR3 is TGTGCCAGCAGGGACCTATTTCGTAGCTATGGCTACACCTTC.

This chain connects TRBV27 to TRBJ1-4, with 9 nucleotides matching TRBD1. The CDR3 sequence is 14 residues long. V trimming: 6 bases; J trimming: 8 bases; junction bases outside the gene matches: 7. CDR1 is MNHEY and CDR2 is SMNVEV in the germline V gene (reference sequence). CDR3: CASRTTGGDEKLFF. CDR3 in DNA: TGTGCCAGCAGAACGACAGGGGGTGACGAAAAACTGTTTTTT.

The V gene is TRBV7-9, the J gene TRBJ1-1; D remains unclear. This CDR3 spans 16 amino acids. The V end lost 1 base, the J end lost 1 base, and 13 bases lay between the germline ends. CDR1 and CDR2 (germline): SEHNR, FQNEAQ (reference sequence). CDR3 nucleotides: TGTGCCAGCAGCTTAGAAGGGTGGCAGAAGAACACTGAAGCTTTCTTT. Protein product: CASSLEGWQKNTEAFF.

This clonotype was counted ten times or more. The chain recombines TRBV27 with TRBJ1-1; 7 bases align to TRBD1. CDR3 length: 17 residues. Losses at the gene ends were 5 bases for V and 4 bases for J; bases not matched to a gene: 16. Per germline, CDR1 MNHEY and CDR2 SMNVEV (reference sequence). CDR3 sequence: CASSPTRTGTSGTEAFF. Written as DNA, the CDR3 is TGTGCCAGCAGTCCTACTCGGACAGGTACCTCGGGCACTGAAGCTTTCTTT.